Following are 28 T cell receptor beta chains from one sample sequenced in a study of T cells after yellow fever vaccination. TCRdb re-analysed the 5' RACE reads in MiXCR, keeping a single row per CDR3 protein. The sample has 400,000 or so distinct CDR3 sequences, around a tenth seen once. The sequenced sample was PBMCs, obtained on the day of the first yellow fever vaccination. These TCRs come from a man aged 18 to 30 who received the YFV17D yellow fever vaccine.

Of note for this clonotype: Compared with germline, one end of the junction differs, possibly owing to a read error. The chain joins TRBV5-4 to TRBJ2-5; D remains unclear. Germline V gene lookup returns CDR1 SGHNT and CDR2 YYREEE (reference sequence). This CDR3 has 11 residues. CDR3 amino acids: CASRAQGTQYF. DNA of the CDR3: TGTGCCAGCAGGGCCCAAGGGACCCAGTACTTC.

J is TRBJ2-1 and V is TRBV12-3 or TRBV12-4; no firm D call. The CDR3 length is 11 residues. V was clipped by 3 bases and J by 10 bases, with 7 bases between them. In DNA form, the CDR3 reads TGTGCCAGCAGTTTTTACTGGGAGCAGTTCTTC. Translation: CASSFYWEQFF.

This clonotype was seen more than once but under ten times. This rearrangement joins TRBV7-2 to TRBJ1-5; D gene uncertain. Germline CDR1 reads SGHTA; CDR2 reads FQGNSA. The CDR3 is 15 residues long. V was cut by 1 base and J by 4 bases, with 11 bases left in between. The CDR3 DNA follows: TGTGCCAGCAGCTTAGATTCAGGACCGAATCAGCCCCAGCATTTT. It yields the protein CASSLDSGPNQPQHF.

This clonotype was found a few times. The chain uses TRBV4-2 and TRBJ2-5; the D is unclear. The CDR3 contains 14 residues. In germline, CDR1 is LGHNA, CDR2 YNFKEQ. Trimming pared 1 base from V and 2 bases from J, leaving 8 bases between. CDR3 sequence (DNA): TGTGCCAGCAGCCAAGGGGAACGGCAAGAGACCCAGTACTTC. It encodes CASSQGERQETQYF.

This clonotype occurred a few times. This chain uses TRBV18 with TRBJ1-5, with D tentatively TRBD1 (5 bases). Germline CDR1 reads KGHSH; CDR2 reads LQKENI. Between the trimmed V and J ends, which lost 6 bases and 4 bases, there was a span of 16 bases. CDR3 length: 15 amino acids. The CDR3 DNA reads TGTGCCAGCTCCCCGAATCAGGGCCGGAATCAGCCCCAGCATTTT. This codes for CASSPNQGRNQPQHF.

This clonotype was counted a few times. The gene calls are TRBV5-1 and TRBJ1-4; D is unresolved. The V end lost 1 base, the J end lost 0 bases, and 16 bases lay between the germline ends. The CDR3 loop spans 18 amino acids. The germline V gene has CDR1 SGHRS and CDR2 YFSETQ. The DNA for the CDR3 is TGCGCCAGCAGCTTGAAGACCCTAGAGGGTTCAACTAATGAAAAACTGTTTTTT. Amino acids: CASSLKTLEGSTNEKLFF.

The genes are TRBV12-3 or TRBV12-4 and TRBJ2-7, with unresolved D. Trimming stripped 2 bases from V and 2 bases from J, with 7 bases between. The CDR3 covers 13 residues. The CDR3 DNA reads TGTGCCAGCAGTTTATGGATACCCTACGAGCAGTACTTC. It codes for CASSLWIPYEQYF.

This clonotype was observed a handful of times. The gene calls are TRBV5-1 and TRBJ1-6; TRBD1 matches at 8 bases. This CDR3 is 16 amino acids long. Germline CDR1 is SGHRS and CDR2 is YFSETQ. V dropped 0 bases and J dropped 3; count of bases not matched to a gene: 2. In DNA, the CDR3 is TGCGCCAGCAGCTTGGGACAGGGGCTCTATAATTCACCCCTCCACTTT. The encoded protein is CASSLGQGLYNSPLHF.

The chain recombines TRBV7-2 with TRBJ2-1; D gene ambiguous. With 1 base removed from V and 6 bases from J, the gap between germline ends came to 7 bases. Germline assignment: CDR1 SGHTA and CDR2 FQGNSA. This CDR3 has 13 amino acids. CDR3 residues: CASSLEWRNEQFF. The DNA for the CDR3 is TGTGCCAGCAGCTTAGAGTGGCGCAATGAGCAGTTCTTC. Full variable domain (remainder filled in from reference TRBV7-2 and TRBJ2-1): GAGVSQSPSNKVTEKGKDVELRCDPISGHTALYWYRQSLGQGLEFLIYFQGNSAPDKSGLPSDRFSAERTGGSVSTLTIQRTQQEDSAVYLCASSLEWRNEQFFGPGTRLTVL.

This clonotype has only a few counts. The V gene is TRBV7-8, the J gene TRBJ1-2; 7 positions agree with TRBD1. The V gene end was trimmed by 5 bases and the J gene end by 4 bases; junction bases not matched to a gene: 7. Germline values: CDR1 SGHVS, CDR2 FQNEAQ. The length of the CDR3 is 14 residues. This CDR3 reads CASSPRTGPYGYTF. The DNA of the CDR3 is TGTGCCAGCAGCCCCCGGACAGGACCCTATGGCTACACCTTC.

Many counts were recorded for this clonotype. The chain uses TRBV20-1 and TRBJ1-5; tentative D call: TRBD1 (6 bases). Germline CDR1 and CDR2: DFQATT and SNEGSKA (reference sequence). The V end lost 5 bases, the J end lost 0 bases, and 11 bases lay between the germline ends. The CDR3 sequence is 14 residues long. The CDR3: CSAGGRLSNQPQHF. The CDR3 DNA is TGCAGTGCTGGGGGGCGACTTAGCAATCAGCCCCAGCATTTT.

The CDR3 protein is CASSSQTSGGAGTGELFF. CDR3 in DNA: TGCGCCAGCAGCTCCCAGACTAGCGGGGGGGCAGGAACCGGGGAGCTGTTTTTT. The rearrangement uses TRBV5-1 and TRBJ2-2; 14 positions match TRBD2. Trimming removed 3 bases from V and 5 bases from J; junction bases left unmatched: 9. The CDR3 loop spans 18 amino acids. The germline gives CDR1 SGHRS, CDR2 YFSETQ.

The chain uses TRBV7-9 and TRBJ2-5; D gene ambiguous. The CDR3 loop spans 12 amino acids. Germline CDR1 is SEHNR and CDR2 is FQNEAQ (reference sequence). V gave up 5 bases and J gave up 5 bases, with 9 bases separating them. The chain's CDR3 is CASSPSSETQYF. CDR3 DNA sequence: TGTGCCAGCAGCCCGTCATCGGAGACCCAGTACTTC.

This clonotype was counted ten times or more. The chain has TRBV20-1 and TRBJ2-5; D uncertain. In germline, CDR1 is DFQATT, CDR2 SNEGSKA (reference sequence). This CDR3 is built from 12 residues. Trimming took 5 bases from V and 2 from J, leaving 9 bases between them. The CDR3 nucleotides read TGCAGTGCTGGTGTGGAACAAGAGACCCAGTACTTC. Translating gives CSAGVEQETQYF.

This chain links TRBV12-3 or TRBV12-4 with TRBJ2-5; TRBD2 matches 9 bases. Unmatched junction bases numbered 19, after V lost 4 bases and J lost 4 bases. CDR3 length: 19 amino acids. The CDR3 spells CASSYPALAAGGLGETQYF. DNA for the CDR3: TGTGCCAGCAGTTACCCCGCCCTCGCAGCGGGGGGCCTAGGAGAGACCCAGTACTTC.

This clonotype has a handful of counts. The chain employs TRBV28 and TRBJ2-1; TRBD2 matches at 14 bases. This CDR3 is 15 amino acids long. Germline lookup yields CDR1 MDHEN and CDR2 SYDVKM. Unmatched junction bases numbered 5, after V lost 5 bases and J lost 8 bases. CDR3 nucleotide sequence: TGTGCCAGCAGTCTGACTAGCGGGGGGGGGGATGAGCAGTTCTTC. This gives the protein CASSLTSGGGDEQFF. The full variable domain, in which reference TRBV28 and TRBJ2-1 provide the parts outside the CDR3, is DVKVTQSSRYLVKRTGEKVFLECVQDMDHENMFWYRQDPGLGLRLIYFSYDVKMKEKGDIPEGYSVSREKKERFSLILESASTNQTSMYLCASSLTSGGGDEQFFGPGTRLTVL.

The rearrangement links TRBV6-5 to TRBJ2-7; perhaps TRBD2 as D (5 bases). The V gene's germline CDR1 is MNHEY and CDR2 SVGAGI. This CDR3 has 15 residues. Trimming cost V 2 bases and J 3 bases, with 14 bases left between them. CDR3 residues: CASSYQQGLFYEQYF. The CDR3 DNA follows: TGTGCCAGCAGTTACCAACAAGGACTTTTCTACGAGCAGTACTTC.

This clonotype came up a few times. V gene TRBV11-2 combines with J gene TRBJ2-1; D uncertain. The CDR3 length is 11 residues. From germline, CDR1 is SGHAT and CDR2 FQNNGV. With 6 bases removed from V and 4 bases from J, the gap between germline ends came to 4 bases. CDR3 nucleotide sequence: TGTGCCAGCAGGGTTTACAATGAGCAGTTCTTC. Amino acid sequence: CASRVYNEQFF. Together with reference TRBV11-2 and TRBJ2-1, the CDR3 gives the full variable domain: EAGVAQSPRYKIIEKRQSVAFWCNPISGHATLYWYQQILGQGPKLLIQFQNNGVVDDSQLPKDRFSAERLKGVDSTLKIQPAKLEDSAVYLCASRVYNEQFFGPGTRLTVL.

The V gene is TRBV6-2 or TRBV6-3, the J gene TRBJ2-7, with TRBD1 matching 7 bases. The germline gives CDR1 MNHEY, CDR2 SVGEGT. This CDR3 spans 14 amino acids. The junction had 7 bases not matched to a gene; V was cut back by 6 bases and J by 2 bases. The CDR3, as DNA: TGTGCCAGCAGACCTAGACAGGGTCCCTACGAGCAGTACGTC. Translated: CASRPRQGPYEQYV.

This chain joins TRBV20-1 and TRBJ2-3; D may correspond to TRBD1 or TRBD2 (5 bases each). CDR3 length equals 13 residues. V lost 6 bases and J lost 5, with 15 bases in between. The V gene's germline CDR1 is DFQATT and CDR2 SNEGSKA (reference sequence). The CDR3, as DNA: TGCAGTGCGGGGCCCAGGGCGGGAGATACGCAGTATTTT. Translation: CSAGPRAGDTQYF.

The rearrangement links TRBV28 to TRBJ2-7, with D maybe TRBD1 (6 bases). Trimming cost V 6 bases and J 5 bases, with 11 bases left between them. The CDR3 has 12 residues. Germline V gene sequence: CDR1 MDHEN, CDR2 SYDVKM. The CDR3 loop reads CASSLQGNEQYV. The CDR3 nucleotides read TGTGCCAGCAGCCTTCAGGGGAACGAGCAGTACGTC.

The sample holds a few counts of this clonotype. The rearrangement joins TRBV6-5 to TRBJ1-1; 7 bases line up with TRBD1. The V segment lost 4 bases and the J segment 0 bases; nucleotides outside the gene matches: 8. The CDR3 sequence is 16 residues long. Germline CDR1 reads MNHEY; CDR2 reads SVGAGI. CDR3 sequence (DNA): TGTGCCAGCAGTTTCGAAACCGGGACAGTGAACACTGAAGCTTTCTTT. Protein: CASSFETGTVNTEAFF.

The chain joins TRBV5-4 to TRBJ1-4, with D uncertain. The V end lost 2 bases, the J end lost 4 bases, and 9 bases lay between the germline ends. Per germline, CDR1 SGHNT and CDR2 YYREEE (reference sequence). The CDR3 spans 14 residues. CDR3 coding DNA: TGTGCCAGCAGCTTTCCGGAGCTTAATGAAAAACTGTTTTTT. Its translation: CASSFPELNEKLFF.

This clonotype was observed a few times. This chain uses TRBV7-2 with TRBJ1-2; D perhaps matches TRBD1 (6 bases). CDR1 SGHTA and CDR2 FQGNSA come from the germline V gene. V shed 5 bases and J shed 5 bases, with 15 bases lying between them. The CDR3 extends over 14 amino acids. CDR3 sequence (DNA): TGTGCCAGCAGCGTAGATGTACAGGGTTATGGCTACACCTTC. Protein sequence: CASSVDVQGYGYTF.

Notes on this clonotype: A read error may be the cause here, since a much bigger clone is one base away. The V gene is TRBV29-1, the J gene TRBJ1-2, with D hard to call. Germline V gene sequence: CDR1 SQVTM, CDR2 ANQGSEA. CDR3 length equals 9 residues. CDR3 coding DNA: TGCAGCGTTGCGTATGGCTACATCTTC. This encodes CSVAYGYIF.

The V call is TRBV11-3, the J call TRBJ2-3; D is unresolved. V dropped 3 bases and J dropped 1 base, with 8 bases sitting between them. Per the germline V gene, CDR1 is SGHNT and CDR2 is YENEEA. This CDR3 is built from 14 residues. The CDR3 sequence is CASSFDGGTDTQYF. CDR3 in DNA: TGTGCCAGCAGCTTCGATGGAGGCACAGATACGCAGTATTTT.

The gene calls are TRBV6-1 and TRBJ2-7, with 7 bases identical to TRBD1. From germline, CDR1 is MNHNS and CDR2 SASEGT. V lost 6 bases, J lost 0 bases, and 14 bases stayed unmatched. This CDR3 has 17 amino acids. In DNA form, the CDR3 reads TGTGCCAGCAGAACCGGGACAGTGAAGGATGGCTCCTACGAGCAGTACTTC. As protein: CASRTGTVKDGSYEQYF.

The CDR3 sequence: CASSPRTTDTQYF. The CDR3 DNA sequence: TGTGCCAGCTCACCACGGACCACAGATACGCAGTATTTT. The chain combines TRBV18 with TRBJ2-3; D not resolved. CDR3 size: 13 residues. The germline gives CDR1 KGHSH, CDR2 LQKENI. V was cut by 1 base and J by 2 bases, with 4 bases left in between.